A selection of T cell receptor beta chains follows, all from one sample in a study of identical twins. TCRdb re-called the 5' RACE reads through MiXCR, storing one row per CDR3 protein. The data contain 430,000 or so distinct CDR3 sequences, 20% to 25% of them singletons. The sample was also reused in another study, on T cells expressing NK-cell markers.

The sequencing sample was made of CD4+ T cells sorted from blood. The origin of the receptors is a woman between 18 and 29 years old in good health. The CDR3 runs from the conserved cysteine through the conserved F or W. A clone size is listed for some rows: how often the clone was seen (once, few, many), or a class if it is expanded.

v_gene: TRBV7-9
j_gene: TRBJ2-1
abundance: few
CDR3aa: CASSSRLVEQFF

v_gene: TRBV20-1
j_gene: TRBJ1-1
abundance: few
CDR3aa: CSADTTGGWTEAFF

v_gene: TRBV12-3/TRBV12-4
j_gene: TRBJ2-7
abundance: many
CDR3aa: CASIGGDSEQYF

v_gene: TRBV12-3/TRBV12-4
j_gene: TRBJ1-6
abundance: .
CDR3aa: CASRSNSPLHF

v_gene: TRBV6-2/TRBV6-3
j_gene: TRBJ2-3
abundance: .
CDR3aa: CASSYVGMQYF

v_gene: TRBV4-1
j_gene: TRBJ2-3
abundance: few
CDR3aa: CASSQEGLTDTQYF

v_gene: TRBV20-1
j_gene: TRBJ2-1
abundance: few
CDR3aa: CSAGGLAGVGEQFF

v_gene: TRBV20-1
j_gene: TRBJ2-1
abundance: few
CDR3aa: CSAWDFYNEQFF

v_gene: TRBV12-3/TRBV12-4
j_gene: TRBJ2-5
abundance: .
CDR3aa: CASRTDIQETQYF

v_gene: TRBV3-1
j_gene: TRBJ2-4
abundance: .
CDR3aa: CASSQGPLAKNIQYF

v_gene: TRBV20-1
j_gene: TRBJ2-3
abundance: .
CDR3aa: CSAPIGDTQYF

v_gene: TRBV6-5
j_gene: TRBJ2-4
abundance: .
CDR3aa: CASNKAGRQYF

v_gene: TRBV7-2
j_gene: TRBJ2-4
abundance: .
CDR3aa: CASSSDSGRATIQYF

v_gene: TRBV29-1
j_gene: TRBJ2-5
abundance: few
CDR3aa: CSVERGRGETQYF

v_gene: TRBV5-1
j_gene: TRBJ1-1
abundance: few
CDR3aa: CASSLVRGEAFF

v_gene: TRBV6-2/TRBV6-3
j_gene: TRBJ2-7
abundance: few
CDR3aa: CASRALAGGIYEQYF

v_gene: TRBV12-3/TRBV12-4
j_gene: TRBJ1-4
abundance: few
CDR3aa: CASSRMRDVREKLFF

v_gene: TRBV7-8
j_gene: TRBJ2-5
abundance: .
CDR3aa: CASSLPGTSGIAQYF

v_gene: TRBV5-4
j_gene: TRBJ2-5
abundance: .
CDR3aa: CASNLGQRQETQYF

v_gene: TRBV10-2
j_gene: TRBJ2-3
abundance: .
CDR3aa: CASRWPGGPDTQYF

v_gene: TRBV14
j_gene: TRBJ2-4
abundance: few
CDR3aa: CASGQGENIQYF

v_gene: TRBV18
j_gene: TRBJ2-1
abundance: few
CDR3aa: CASSKTSGGRNEQFF

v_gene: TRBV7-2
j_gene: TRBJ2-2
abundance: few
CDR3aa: CASSLVGGLTGELFF

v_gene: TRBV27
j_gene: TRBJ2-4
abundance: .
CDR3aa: CASSLVATRNIQYF

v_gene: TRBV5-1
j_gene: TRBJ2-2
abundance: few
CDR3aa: CASSLGAGGINTGELFF

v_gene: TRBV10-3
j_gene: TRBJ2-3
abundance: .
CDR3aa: CATRRERNTDTQYF

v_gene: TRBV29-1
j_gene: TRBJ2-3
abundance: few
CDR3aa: CSVELKDTQYF

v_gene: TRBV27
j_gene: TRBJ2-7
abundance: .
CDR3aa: CASKTPAGGSYEQYF

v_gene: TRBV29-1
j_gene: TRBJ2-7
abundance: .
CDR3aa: CSVVASGYDEQYF

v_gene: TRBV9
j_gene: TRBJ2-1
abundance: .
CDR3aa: CASSSGGAPYNEQFF

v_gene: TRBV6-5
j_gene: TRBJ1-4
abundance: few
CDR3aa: CASSYSIGRGGKLFF

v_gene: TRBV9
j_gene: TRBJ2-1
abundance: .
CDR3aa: CASSVQGLMMNEQFF

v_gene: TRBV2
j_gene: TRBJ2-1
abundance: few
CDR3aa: CASGTSGNEQFF

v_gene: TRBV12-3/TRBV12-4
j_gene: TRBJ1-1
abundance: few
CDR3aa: CASSPRLSDVKAFF

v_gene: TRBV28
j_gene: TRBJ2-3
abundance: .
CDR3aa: CASNFVGGGTDTQYF

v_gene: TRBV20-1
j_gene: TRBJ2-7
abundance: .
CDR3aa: CSARLAGGSVYEQYF

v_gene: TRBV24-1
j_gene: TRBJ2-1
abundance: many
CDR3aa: CATEASGGPNNEQFF

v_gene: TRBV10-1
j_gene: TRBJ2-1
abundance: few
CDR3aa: CASSANLGGRNEQFF

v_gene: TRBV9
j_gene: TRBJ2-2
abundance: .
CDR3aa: CASSVEARVDGELFF